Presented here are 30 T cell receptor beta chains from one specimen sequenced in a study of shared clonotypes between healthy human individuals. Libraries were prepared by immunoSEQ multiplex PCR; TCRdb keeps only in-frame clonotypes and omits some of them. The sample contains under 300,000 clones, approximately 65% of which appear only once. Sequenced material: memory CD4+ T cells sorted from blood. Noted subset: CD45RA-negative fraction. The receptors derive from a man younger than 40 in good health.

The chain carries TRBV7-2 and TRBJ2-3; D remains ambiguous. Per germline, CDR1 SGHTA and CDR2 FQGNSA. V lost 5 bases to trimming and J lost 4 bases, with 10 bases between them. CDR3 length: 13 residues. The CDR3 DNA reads TGTGCCAGCAGCCCAACCGCGGCAGATACGCAGTATTTT. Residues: CASSPTAADTQYF.

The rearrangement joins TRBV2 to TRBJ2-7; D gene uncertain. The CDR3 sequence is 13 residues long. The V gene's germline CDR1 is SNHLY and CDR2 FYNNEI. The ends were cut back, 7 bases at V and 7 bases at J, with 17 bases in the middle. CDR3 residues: CASIWVGSGEQYF. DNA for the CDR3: TGTGCCAGCATTTGGGTAGGGTCGGGTGAGCAGTACTTC.

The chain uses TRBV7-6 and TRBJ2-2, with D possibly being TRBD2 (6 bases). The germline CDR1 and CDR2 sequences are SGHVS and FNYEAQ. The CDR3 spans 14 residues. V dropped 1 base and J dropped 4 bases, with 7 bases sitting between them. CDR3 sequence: CASSLEAGTGELFF. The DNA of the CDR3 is TGTGCCAGCAGCTTAGAAGCGGGCACCGGGGAGCTGTTTTTT.

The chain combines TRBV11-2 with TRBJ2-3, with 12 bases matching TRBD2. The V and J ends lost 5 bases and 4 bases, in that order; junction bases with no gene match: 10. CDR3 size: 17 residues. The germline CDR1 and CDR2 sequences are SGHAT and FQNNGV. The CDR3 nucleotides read TGTGCCAGCAGCGCGGGGCCTAGCGGGAGGGCCTCAGATACGCAGTATTTT. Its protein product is CASSAGPSGRASDTQYF.

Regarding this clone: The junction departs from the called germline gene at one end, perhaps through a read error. The CDR3 region has the DNA TGTGCCAGCAGCTTAGCTCTCCTAGCGGGAGGCCAATCTGACTTC. Its protein is CASSLALLAGGQSDF. The V call is TRBV11-2, the J call TRBJ2-7, with TRBD2 identical over 11 bases. The CDR3 has 15 amino acids. Looked up from germline, CDR1 is SGHAT and CDR2 is FQNNGV.

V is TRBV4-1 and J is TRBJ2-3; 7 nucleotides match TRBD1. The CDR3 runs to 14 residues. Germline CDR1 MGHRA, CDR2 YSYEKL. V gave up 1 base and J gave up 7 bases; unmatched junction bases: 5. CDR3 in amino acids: CASSQVQQGNTQYF. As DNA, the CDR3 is TGCGCCAGCAGCCAAGTCCAACAGGGGAATACGCAGTATTTT.

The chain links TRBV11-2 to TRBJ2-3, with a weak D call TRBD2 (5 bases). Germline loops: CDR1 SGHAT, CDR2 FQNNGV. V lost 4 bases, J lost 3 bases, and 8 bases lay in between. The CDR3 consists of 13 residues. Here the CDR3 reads CASSWTWTDTQYF. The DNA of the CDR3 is TGTGCCAGCAGCTGGACTTGGACAGATACGCAGTATTTT.

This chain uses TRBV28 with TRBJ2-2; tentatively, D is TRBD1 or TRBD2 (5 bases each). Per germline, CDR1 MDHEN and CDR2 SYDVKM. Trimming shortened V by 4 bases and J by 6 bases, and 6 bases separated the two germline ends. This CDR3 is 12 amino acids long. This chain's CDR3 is CASSWGSGELFF. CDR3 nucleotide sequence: TGTGCCAGCAGTTGGGGGTCCGGGGAGCTGTTTTTT.

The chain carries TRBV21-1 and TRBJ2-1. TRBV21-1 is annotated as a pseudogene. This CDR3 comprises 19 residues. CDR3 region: CASSKGDVGPPVIYNEQFF. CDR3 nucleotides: TGTGCCAGCAGCAAAGGGGACGTCGGCCCGCCAGTGATATACAATGAGCAGTTCTTC.

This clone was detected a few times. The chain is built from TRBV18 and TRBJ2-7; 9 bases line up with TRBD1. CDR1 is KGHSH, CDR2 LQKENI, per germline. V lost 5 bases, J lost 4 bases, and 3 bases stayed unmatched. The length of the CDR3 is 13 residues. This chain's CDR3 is CASSDGTGYEQYF. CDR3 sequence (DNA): TGTGCCAGCTCAGACGGGACAGGGTACGAGCAGTACTTC.

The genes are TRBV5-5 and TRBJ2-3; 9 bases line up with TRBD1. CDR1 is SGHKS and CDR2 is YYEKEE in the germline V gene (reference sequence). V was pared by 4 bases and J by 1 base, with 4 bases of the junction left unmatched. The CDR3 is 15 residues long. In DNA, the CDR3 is TGTGCCAGCAGCCTCGGACAGGGGCGCACAGATACGCAGTATTTT. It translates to CASSLGQGRTDTQYF.

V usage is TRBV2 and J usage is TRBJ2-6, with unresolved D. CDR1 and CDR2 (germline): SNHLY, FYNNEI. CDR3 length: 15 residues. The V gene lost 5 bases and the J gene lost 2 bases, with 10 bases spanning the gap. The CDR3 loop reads CASSIVMAGANVLTF. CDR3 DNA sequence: TGTGCCAGCAGTATAGTTATGGCTGGGGCCAACGTCCTGACTTTC.

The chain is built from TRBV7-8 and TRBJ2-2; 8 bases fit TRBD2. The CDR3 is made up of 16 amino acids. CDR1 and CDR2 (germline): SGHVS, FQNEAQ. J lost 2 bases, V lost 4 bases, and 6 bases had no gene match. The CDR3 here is CASSSGLVLNTGELFF. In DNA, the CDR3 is TGTGCCAGCAGCTCGGGACTAGTGTTAAACACCGGGGAGCTGTTTTTT.

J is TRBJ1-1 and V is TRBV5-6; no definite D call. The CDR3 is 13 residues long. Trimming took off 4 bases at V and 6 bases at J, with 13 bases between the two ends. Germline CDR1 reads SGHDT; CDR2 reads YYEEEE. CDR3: CASSKDQRPEAFF. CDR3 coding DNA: TGTGCCAGCAGCAAGGACCAGCGACCTGAAGCTTTCTTT.

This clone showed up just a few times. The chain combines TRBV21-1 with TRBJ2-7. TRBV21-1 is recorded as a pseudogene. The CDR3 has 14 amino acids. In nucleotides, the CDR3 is TGTGCCAGCAGCAAAGAGGTGCAGATCTACGAGCAGTACTTC. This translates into CASSKEVQIYEQYF.

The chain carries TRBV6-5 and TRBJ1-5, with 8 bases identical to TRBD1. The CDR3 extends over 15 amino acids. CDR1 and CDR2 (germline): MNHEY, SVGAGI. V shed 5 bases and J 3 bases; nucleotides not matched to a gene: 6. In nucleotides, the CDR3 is TGTGCCAGCAGTCCTCGACAGGGGAACAATCAGCCCCAGCATTTT. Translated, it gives CASSPRQGNNQPQHF.

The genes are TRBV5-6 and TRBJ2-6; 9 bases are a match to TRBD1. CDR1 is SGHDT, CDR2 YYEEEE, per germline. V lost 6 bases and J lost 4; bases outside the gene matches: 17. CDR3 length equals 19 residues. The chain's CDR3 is CASIEYTVQGAPGANVLTF. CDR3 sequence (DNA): TGTGCCAGCATCGAATACACGGTACAGGGGGCGCCAGGGGCCAACGTCCTGACTTTC.

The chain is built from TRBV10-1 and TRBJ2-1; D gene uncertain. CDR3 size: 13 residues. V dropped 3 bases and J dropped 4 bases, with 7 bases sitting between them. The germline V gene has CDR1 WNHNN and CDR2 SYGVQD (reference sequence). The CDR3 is CASSDNLYNEQFF. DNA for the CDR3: TGCGCCAGCAGTGATAACCTATACAATGAGCAGTTCTTC.

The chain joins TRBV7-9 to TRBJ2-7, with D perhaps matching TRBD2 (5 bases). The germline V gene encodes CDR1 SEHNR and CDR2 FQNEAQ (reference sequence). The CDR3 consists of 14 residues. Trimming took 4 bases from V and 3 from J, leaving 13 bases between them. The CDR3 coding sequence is TGTGCCAGCAGCTCCCCCGGGGTCGGCTACGAGCAGTACTTC. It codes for CASSSPGVGYEQYF.

CDR3 residues: CASSEHNRAPNEKLFF. In DNA, the CDR3 is TGTGCCAGCAGTGAACACAACAGGGCTCCTAATGAAAAACTGTTTTTT. The genes are TRBV6-1 and TRBJ1-4, with TRBD1 as a possible D gene (6 bases). The CDR3 is made up of 16 amino acids. CDR1 is MNHNS, CDR2 SASEGT, per germline. Trimming shortened V by 2 bases and J by 3 bases, and 13 bases separated the two germline ends.

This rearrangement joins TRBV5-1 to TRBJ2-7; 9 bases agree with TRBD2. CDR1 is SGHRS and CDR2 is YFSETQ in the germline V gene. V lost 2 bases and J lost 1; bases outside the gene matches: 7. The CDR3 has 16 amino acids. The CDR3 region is CASSFRASGKSYEQYF. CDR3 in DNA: TGCGCCAGCAGCTTCCGGGCTAGCGGGAAGTCCTACGAGCAGTACTTC.

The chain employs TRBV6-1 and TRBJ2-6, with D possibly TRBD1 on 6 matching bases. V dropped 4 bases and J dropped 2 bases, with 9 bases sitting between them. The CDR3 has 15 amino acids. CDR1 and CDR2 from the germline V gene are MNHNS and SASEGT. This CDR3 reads CASSASGAGANVLTF. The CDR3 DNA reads TGTGCCAGCAGTGCCTCAGGGGCTGGGGCCAACGTCCTGACTTTC.

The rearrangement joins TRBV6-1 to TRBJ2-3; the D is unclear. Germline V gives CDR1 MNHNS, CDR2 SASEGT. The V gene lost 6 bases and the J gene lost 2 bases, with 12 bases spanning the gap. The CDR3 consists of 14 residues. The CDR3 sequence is CASRTGYSTDTQYF. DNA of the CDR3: TGTGCCAGCAGGACCGGATATTCCACAGATACGCAGTATTTT.

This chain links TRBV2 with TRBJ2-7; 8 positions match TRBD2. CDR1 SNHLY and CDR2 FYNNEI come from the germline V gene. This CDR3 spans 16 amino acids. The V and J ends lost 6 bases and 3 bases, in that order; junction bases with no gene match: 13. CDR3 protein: CASRGIGGVPGYEQYF. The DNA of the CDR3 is TGTGCCAGCAGAGGAATCGGGGGGGTGCCGGGCTACGAGCAGTACTTC.

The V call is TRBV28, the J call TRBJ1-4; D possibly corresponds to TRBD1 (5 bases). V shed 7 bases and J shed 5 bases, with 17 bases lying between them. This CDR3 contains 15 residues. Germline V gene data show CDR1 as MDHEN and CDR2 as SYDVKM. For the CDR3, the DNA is TGTGCCAGCACCCGGACCGGGACGGGAAATGAAAAACTGTTTTTT. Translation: CASTRTGTGNEKLFF. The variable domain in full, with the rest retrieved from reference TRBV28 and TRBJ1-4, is DVKVTQSSRYLVKRTGEKVFLECVQDMDHENMFWYRQDPGLGLRLIYFSYDVKMKEKGDIPEGYSVSREKKERFSLILESASTNQTSMYLCASTRTGTGNEKLFFGSGTQLSVL.

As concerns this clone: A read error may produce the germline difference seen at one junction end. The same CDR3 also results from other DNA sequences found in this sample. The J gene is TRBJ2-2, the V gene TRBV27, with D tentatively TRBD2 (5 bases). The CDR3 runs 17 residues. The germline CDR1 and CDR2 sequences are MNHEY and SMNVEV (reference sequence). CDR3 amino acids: CASSLKRVSTNTGELFF. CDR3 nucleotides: TGTGCCAGCAGTTTAAAAAGGGTCTCGACGAACACCGGGGAACTGTTTTTT.

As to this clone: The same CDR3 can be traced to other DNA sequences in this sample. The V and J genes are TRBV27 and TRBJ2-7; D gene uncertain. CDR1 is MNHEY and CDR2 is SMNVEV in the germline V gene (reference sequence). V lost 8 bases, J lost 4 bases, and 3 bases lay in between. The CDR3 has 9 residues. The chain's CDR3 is CASGYEQYF. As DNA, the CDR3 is TGTGCCAGCGGGTACGAGCAGTACTTC.

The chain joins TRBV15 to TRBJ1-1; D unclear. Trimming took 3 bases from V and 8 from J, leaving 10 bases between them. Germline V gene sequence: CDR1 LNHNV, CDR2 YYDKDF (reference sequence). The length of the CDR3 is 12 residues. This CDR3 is CATSRAGFEAFF. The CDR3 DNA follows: TGTGCCACCAGCAGGGCGGGGTTCGAAGCTTTCTTT. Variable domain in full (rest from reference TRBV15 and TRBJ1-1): DAMVIQNPRYQVTQFGKPVTLSCSQTLNHNVMYWYQQKSSQAPKLLFHYYDKDFNNEADTPDNFQSRRPNTSFCFLDIRSPGLGDTAMYLCATSRAGFEAFFGQGTRLTVV.

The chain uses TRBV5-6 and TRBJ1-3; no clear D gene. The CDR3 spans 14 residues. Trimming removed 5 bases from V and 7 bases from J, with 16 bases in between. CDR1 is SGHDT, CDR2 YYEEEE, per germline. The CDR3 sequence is CASSETPRGNTIYF. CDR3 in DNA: TGTGCCAGCAGTGAGACTCCCCGTGGGAACACCATATATTTT.

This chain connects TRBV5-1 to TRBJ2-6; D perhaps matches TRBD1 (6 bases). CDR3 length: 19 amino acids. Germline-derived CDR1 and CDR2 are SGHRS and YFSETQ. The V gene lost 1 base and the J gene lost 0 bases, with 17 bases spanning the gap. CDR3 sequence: CASSLRVVGAVSGANVLTF. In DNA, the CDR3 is TGCGCCAGCAGCTTGAGAGTAGTGGGGGCGGTCTCTGGGGCCAACGTCCTGACTTTC.